Presented here are 9 T cell receptor beta chains from one specimen sequenced in a study of regulatory T cells in long-lasting Graves disease. Through Arm-PCR of CDR3 regions and iRepertoire HTBI primers, TCR beta libraries were built. Each CDR3 protein gets one entry after TCRdb re-called the multiplex PCR reads with MiXCR. This sample has more than 400,000 distinct CDR3 sequences, with approximately 16% found just once. Time point here: newly diagnosed GD, antithyroid drugs for less than 3 months. PBMC RNA was the source of the TCR library. This sample was also put to use in a study of T cells in Graves' hyperthyroidism and ophthalmopathy.

The material sequenced was peripheral blood mononuclear cells (PBMCs), taken at new diagnosis, from a patient treated with antithyroid drugs. The source of these receptors is a woman aged 25 to 45 with Graves disease.

V and J are TRBV2 and TRBJ2-2; no definite D call. The germline gives CDR1 SNHLY, CDR2 FYNNEI. The V end was cut by 6 bases, the J end by 0 bases, with 8 bases between. The CDR3 is 14 amino acids. This CDR3 reads CASRDRPNTGELFF. The CDR3 coding sequence is TGTGCCAGCAGAGACCGTCCGAACACCGGGGAGCTGTTTTTT.

This clonotype came up many times. The genes are TRBV28 and TRBJ2-1, with D maybe TRBD2 (7 bases). The CDR3 loop spans 16 amino acids. The germline V gene has CDR1 MDHEN and CDR2 SYDVKM. V was clipped by 2 bases and J by 2 bases, with 13 bases between them. CDR3 nucleotide sequence: TGTGCCAGCAGTTTAGGGGGGGCAATGCCCTACAATGAGCAGTTCTTC. Encoded protein: CASSLGGAMPYNEQFF. The full variable domain, in which reference TRBV28 and TRBJ2-1 provide the parts outside the CDR3, is DVKVTQSSRYLVKRTGEKVFLECVQDMDHENMFWYRQDPGLGLRLIYFSYDVKMKEKGDIPEGYSVSREKKERFSLILESASTNQTSMYLCASSLGGAMPYNEQFFGPGTRLTVL.

This clonotype was found many times. The V gene is TRBV3-1, the J gene TRBJ2-2; no firm D call. Trimming took off 4 bases at V and 2 bases at J, with 11 bases between the two ends. The germline gives CDR1 LGHDT, CDR2 YNNKEL (reference sequence). This CDR3 comprises 15 residues. DNA of the CDR3: TGTGCCAGCAGCCCAATGGAGCGTAACACCGGGGAGCTGTTTTTT. Amino acids: CASSPMERNTGELFF.

The V and J genes are TRBV4-3 and TRBJ1-1; no firm D call. Deletions cut 0 bases from V and 1 base from J, with 9 bases between. The CDR3 covers 15 residues. Germline V gives CDR1 LGHNA, CDR2 YSLEER. CDR3 in amino acids: CASSQDLGANTEAFF. The DNA for the CDR3 is TGCGCCAGCAGCCAAGACTTGGGCGCGAACACTGAAGCTTTCTTT.

This clonotype was seen at least ten times. This chain connects TRBV6-2 or TRBV6-3 to TRBJ2-7, with 7 bases fitting TRBD1. The CDR3 totals 15 residues. The ends lost 0 bases at V and 3 bases at J; junction bases unmatched: 5. Germline assignment: CDR1 MNHEY and CDR2 SVGEGT. The CDR3 here is CASSYSRAGGYEQYF. The CDR3, as DNA: TGTGCCAGCAGTTACTCGAGGGCAGGGGGCTACGAGCAGTACTTC.

This chain uses TRBV27 with TRBJ1-1, with 12 bases that match TRBD1. Per the germline V gene, CDR1 is MNHEY and CDR2 is SMNVEV (reference sequence). The CDR3 has 14 amino acids. Unmatched junction bases numbered 5, after V lost 8 bases and J lost 4 bases. This CDR3 reads CASAGDRGLTEAFF. The DNA for the CDR3 is TGTGCCAGCGCAGGGGACAGGGGGCTCACTGAAGCTTTCTTT.

Many counts were recorded for this clonotype. The chain couples TRBV7-9 to TRBJ2-3; a weak D match, TRBD1 (6 bases). V shed 6 bases and J shed 4 bases, with 17 bases lying between them. There are 15 residues in the CDR3. Germline CDR1 is SEHNR and CDR2 is FQNEAQ (reference sequence). Here the CDR3 reads CASSHRDKQADTQYF. In DNA form, the CDR3 reads TGTGCCAGCAGTCACCGGGACAAACAAGCAGATACGCAGTATTTT.

The chain employs TRBV2 and TRBJ1-2; D remains unclear. This CDR3 has 12 residues. The germline V gene encodes CDR1 SNHLY and CDR2 FYNNEI. Trimming removed 2 bases at V and 4 bases at J, with 5 bases between. The CDR3 DNA reads TGTGCCAGCAGTGAAAACCCCTATGGCTACACCTTC. Translation: CASSENPYGYTF.

To note about this clonotype: This clone may be a read error of a much larger clone one base away. The V gene is TRBV4-1, the J gene TRBJ2-7; D perhaps matches TRBD1 (5 bases). The CDR3 loop spans 14 amino acids. CDR1 and CDR2 (germline): MGHRA, YSYEKL. As DNA, the CDR3 is TGTGCCAGCAGCTTAGTAGGGGAATCCTACGAGCGGTACTTC. Its translation is CASSLVGESYERYF.